These 24 T cell receptor beta chains came from one sample sequenced in a study of neoadjuvant anti-PD-1 for oral cavity cancer (dated by TCRdb to the early 2020s). According to the study, the label for this sample's time point signals: before neoadjuvant nivolumab. To prepare the library, the immunoSEQ multiplex PCR assay was applied. Not all clones reach the TCRdb copy of this immuneACCESS table, which keeps in-frame sequences only. Checked studies attribute under half of the gap to unresolved V genes and leave the rest unexplained. This sample comprises tens of thousands of clones, 70% to 85% of them detected only once. The ten top clones hold 2.5% to 3% of the sample. Material: PBMCs, obtained before nivolumab (anti-PD-1) treatment. Receptor source: a person between 40 and 80 years old with oral cavity squamous cell carcinoma.

The gene calls are TRBV9 and TRBJ2-3; weak D call: TRBD2 (6 bases). V was clipped by 0 bases and J by 5 bases, with 22 bases between them. Germline loops: CDR1 SGDLS, CDR2 YYNGEE. The CDR3 length is 18 residues. For the CDR3, the DNA is TGTGCCAGCAGCGTAGGAGTGGGTTGGAGGGGAGGTCGAGATACGCAGTATTTT. Translating it yields CASSVGVGWRGGRDTQYF.

The chain employs TRBV7-9 and TRBJ1-5; D gene ambiguous. The CDR3 covers 13 residues. The V end was cut by 5 bases, the J end by 5 bases, with 10 bases between. Germline values: CDR1 SEHNR, CDR2 FQNEAQ (reference sequence). CDR3 DNA: TGTGCCAGCAGCATTCTCAAGGATCAGCCCCAGCATTTT. Amino acid sequence: CASSILKDQPQHF.

The chain couples TRBV7-8 to TRBJ1-6, with D perhaps TRBD1 (5 bases). The CDR3 sequence is 17 residues long. V gave up 5 bases and J gave up 5 bases, with 19 bases separating them. Germline V CDR1 and CDR2: SGHVS, FQNEAQ. DNA of the CDR3: TGTGCCAGCAGCCGTACGCAACCGGGACCGAATAATTCACCCCTCCACTTT. As protein: CASSRTQPGPNNSPLHF.

The CDR3 region has the DNA TGTGCCAGCAGTTTTAGCGGGACAACTCACAATGAGCAGTTCTTC. Its translation: CASSFSGTTHNEQFF. V usage is TRBV2 and J usage is TRBJ2-1, with 8 bases aligning to TRBD2. This CDR3 comprises 15 residues. CDR1 SNHLY and CDR2 FYNNEI come from the germline V gene. The trim removed 5 bases at V and 5 bases at J, leaving 8 bases unmatched.

This clone has only one observation. The rearrangement uses TRBV7-6 and TRBJ2-7; possible D gene TRBD2, 5 bases. The CDR3 loop spans 15 amino acids. Per germline, CDR1 SGHVS and CDR2 FNYEAQ. Trimming took off 1 base at V and 3 bases at J, with 13 bases between the two ends. The CDR3 sequence is CASSLGIGILYEQYF. The CDR3 bases are TGTGCCAGCAGCTTAGGGATCGGGATCCTCTACGAGCAGTACTTC.

The chain recombines TRBV30 with TRBJ2-2, with D possibly TRBD2 on 6 matching bases. The CDR3 loop spans 14 amino acids. V lost 4 bases and J lost 6, with 15 bases in between. CDR1 and CDR2 from the germline V gene are GTSNPN and SVGIG (reference sequence). CDR3 loop: CAWNRGRWPGELFF. CDR3 bases: TGTGCCTGGAACCGGGGGAGGTGGCCCGGGGAGCTGTTTTTT.

This clone was detected only a few times. The chain combines TRBV11-2 with TRBJ1-2; D unresolved. The CDR3 totals 15 residues. Germline CDR1 reads SGHAT; CDR2 reads FQNNGV. Trimming shortened V by 4 bases and J by 8 bases, and 20 bases separated the two germline ends. In DNA form, the CDR3 reads TGTGCCAGCAGCTCGACCCGACACCCGCCCGGCGGCTACACCTTC. It codes for CASSSTRHPPGGYTF.

This clone came up once. The rearrangement links TRBV5-1 to TRBJ2-1, with 8 positions matching TRBD2. The CDR3 spans 17 residues. The V gene's germline CDR1 is SGHRS and CDR2 YFSETQ. V dropped 3 bases and J dropped 5; count of bases not matched to a gene: 13. The CDR3 nucleotides are TGCGCCAGCAGCTATCCGACCGGGACTAGGGCAGACAATGAGCAGTTCTTC. The encoded protein is CASSYPTGTRADNEQFF.

The gene calls are TRBV19 and TRBJ2-7, with a tentative D call TRBD2 (6 bases). The CDR3 is 15 amino acids. The V gene's germline CDR1 is LNHDA and CDR2 SQIVND (reference sequence). Trimming stripped 5 bases from V and 2 bases from J, with 16 bases between. The CDR3 DNA sequence: TGTGCCAGTAGTCGTAACTCCGGGGGACCCTACGAGCAGTACTTC. Its protein product is CASSRNSGGPYEQYF. The variable domain in full, completed from reference TRBV19 and TRBJ2-7, reads DGGITQSPKYLFRKEGQNVTLSCEQNLNHDAMYWYRQDPGQGLRLIYYSQIVNDFQKGDIAEGYSVSREKKESFPLTVTSAQKNPTAFYLCASSRNSGGPYEQYFGPGTRLTVT.

This rearrangement joins TRBV5-8 to TRBJ2-3, with TRBD2 identical over 9 bases. Germline trimming cut 0 bases from V and 0 bases from J; bases unmatched to any gene: 2. Germline V gene lookup returns CDR1 SGHTS and CDR2 YDEGEE. CDR3 size: 16 residues. The CDR3 is CASSLGTSVSTDTQYF. The CDR3 DNA reads TGTGCCAGCAGCTTGGGGACTAGCGTAAGCACAGATACGCAGTATTTT.

The gene calls are TRBV19 and TRBJ2-3; D is undetermined. Looked up from germline, CDR1 is LNHDA and CDR2 is SQIVND (reference sequence). V lost 4 bases to trimming and J lost 5 bases, with 10 bases between them. This CDR3 spans 13 amino acids. CDR3 region: CASSTHTLDTQYF. CDR3 in DNA: TGTGCCAGTAGTACTCACACGCTAGATACGCAGTATTTT.

The chain combines TRBV7-9 with TRBJ2-5; 7 bases agree with TRBD2. The CDR3 loop spans 14 amino acids. V lost 5 bases to trimming and J lost 5 bases; unmatched junction nucleotides: 8. Germline loops: CDR1 SEHNR, CDR2 FQNEAQ (reference sequence). DNA for the CDR3: TGTGCCAGCAGCCTCCCGGGGGGAGGGGAGACCCAGTACTTC. Translated, it gives CASSLPGGGETQYF. Looking up the rest from reference TRBV7-9 and TRBJ2-5 gives the full variable domain: DTGVSQNPRHKITKRGQNVTFRCDPISEHNRLYWYRQTLGQGPEFLTYFQNEAQLEKSRLLSDRFSAERPKGSFSTLEIQRTEQGDSAMYLCASSLPGGGETQYFGPGTRLLVL.

The chain is built from TRBV5-1 and TRBJ1-1, with 7 bases aligning to TRBD1. The CDR3 has 14 amino acids. V was clipped by 1 base and J by 3 bases; unmatched bases: 3. Germline loops: CDR1 SGHRS, CDR2 YFSETQ. As DNA, the CDR3 is TGCGCCAGCAGCTTGACAGGGGCCTACACTGAAGCTTTCTTT. Amino acids: CASSLTGAYTEAFF.

The chain joins TRBV5-6 to TRBJ2-6; D not certain. CDR1 is SGHDT, CDR2 YYEEEE, per germline. This CDR3 spans 15 amino acids. The V and J ends lost 6 bases and 2 bases respectively, with 12 bases between them. CDR3 bases: TGTGCCAGCACCAGAAGAGAAACTGGGGCCAACGTCCTGACTTTC. Translation gives CASTRRETGANVLTF. Drawing the rest from reference TRBV5-6 and TRBJ2-6, the complete variable domain is DAGVTQSPTHLIKTRGQQVTLRCSPKSGHDTVSWYQQALGQGPQFIFQYYEEEERQRGNFPDRFSGHQFPNYSSELNVNALLLGDSALYLCASTRRETGANVLTFGAGSRLTVL.

The gene calls are TRBV2 and TRBJ1-1; 9 bases are a match to TRBD1. There are 14 residues in the CDR3. J lost 2 bases, V lost 6 bases, and 4 bases had no gene match. Germline V gene lookup returns CDR1 SNHLY and CDR2 FYNNEI. CDR3 residues: CASRVQGANTEAFF. CDR3 nucleotides: TGTGCCAGCAGGGTACAGGGGGCCAACACTGAAGCTTTCTTT.

CDR3 loop: CASSSRDLGLSTGELFF. The CDR3 nucleotides read TGTGCCAGCAGCTCCCGGGACCTTGGACTAAGCACCGGGGAGCTGTTTTTT. This chain connects TRBV5-4 to TRBJ2-2; D may be TRBD2 (6 bases). Trimming removed 3 bases at V and 4 bases at J, with 19 bases between. CDR1 SGHNT and CDR2 YYREEE come from the germline V gene (reference sequence). The CDR3 covers 17 residues.

J is TRBJ2-2 and V is TRBV6-1; the D gene could be TRBD1 or TRBD2 (5 bases each). Germline V gives CDR1 MNHNS, CDR2 SASEGT. Trimming removed 1 base at V and 6 bases at J, with 9 bases between. The CDR3 contains 14 residues. CDR3 loop: CASSEGGAAGELFF. The CDR3 DNA follows: TGTGCCAGCAGTGAAGGAGGGGCAGCCGGGGAGCTGTTTTTT.

J is TRBJ2-5 and V is TRBV7-9; 9 bases match TRBD1. CDR1 SEHNR and CDR2 FQNEAQ come from the germline V gene (reference sequence). With V trimmed by 5 bases and J by 1 base, 5 bases remained unmatched. This CDR3 region has 15 residues. The CDR3 loop is CASSPRDRVQETQYF. In DNA, the CDR3 is TGTGCCAGCAGCCCCCGGGACAGGGTCCAAGAGACCCAGTACTTC.

V usage is TRBV29-1 and J usage is TRBJ2-7; D may be TRBD1 (6 bases). V was cut by 7 bases and J by 5 bases, with 18 bases left in between. The CDR3 is 13 residues long. Germline V gives CDR1 SQVTM, CDR2 ANQGSEA. CDR3 region: CSGADGQIHEQYF. The DNA for the CDR3 is TGCAGCGGGGCAGATGGACAGATCCACGAGCAGTACTTC.

This clone was counted once. The V call is TRBV7-2, the J call TRBJ2-7; no clear D. The CDR3 totals 11 residues. Per the germline V gene, CDR1 is SGHTA and CDR2 is FQGNSA. V lost 2 bases and J lost 3, with 2 bases in between. CDR3 in DNA: TGTGCCAGCAGCTTAATCTACGAGCAGTACTTC. This sequence encodes CASSLIYEQYF.

CDR3 sequence: CASSLGRQANEKLFF. The CDR3 DNA follows: TGTGCCAGCAGCTTGGGAAGGCAGGCTAATGAAAAACTGTTTTTT. The V gene is TRBV5-4, the J gene TRBJ1-4; D gene ambiguous. The germline CDR1 and CDR2 sequences are SGHNT and YYREEE (reference sequence). The CDR3 contains 15 residues. V lost 0 bases and J 3 bases, leaving 9 bases between the germline ends.

The chain recombines TRBV5-4 with TRBJ1-1; D gene unclear. V was pared by 0 bases and J by 5 bases, with 11 bases between. Germline CDR1 and CDR2: SGHNT and YYREEE (reference sequence). The length of the CDR3 is 14 residues. CDR3 coding DNA: TGTGCCAGCAGCTTGGCCTGGGGTGGAACTGAAGCTTTCTTT. Protein sequence: CASSLAWGGTEAFF.

V usage is TRBV19 and J usage is TRBJ1-1; a possible D gene is TRBD1 (6 bases). V lost 7 bases, J lost 5 bases, and 14 bases lay in between. The V gene's germline CDR1 is LNHDA and CDR2 SQIVND (reference sequence). The CDR3 covers 13 residues. The chain's CDR3 is CASTRGLLTEAFF. The CDR3 DNA is TGTGCCAGTACCCGGGGGCTACTGACTGAAGCTTTCTTT.

As for this clone: This specimen includes other DNA sequences encoding the same CDR3. The CDR3, as DNA: TGCGCCAGCAGCTTTGGACCGGGGGGGGCCTCTGGGGCCAACGTCCTGACTTTC. It specifies CASSFGPGGASGANVLTF. V gene TRBV5-1 combines with J gene TRBJ2-6; TRBD2 aligns across 8 bases. The J segment lost 0 bases and the V segment lost 2 bases, leaving 7 bases of the junction unmatched. The germline V gene encodes CDR1 SGHRS and CDR2 YFSETQ. The CDR3 is made up of 18 amino acids.